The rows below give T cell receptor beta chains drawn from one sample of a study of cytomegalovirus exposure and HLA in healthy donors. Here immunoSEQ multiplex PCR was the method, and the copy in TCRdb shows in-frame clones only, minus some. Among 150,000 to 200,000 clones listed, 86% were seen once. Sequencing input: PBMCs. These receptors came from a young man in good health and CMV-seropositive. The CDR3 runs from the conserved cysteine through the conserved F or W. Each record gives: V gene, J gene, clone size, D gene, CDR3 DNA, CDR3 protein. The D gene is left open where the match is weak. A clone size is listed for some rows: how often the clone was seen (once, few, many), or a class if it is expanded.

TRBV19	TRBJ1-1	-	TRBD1	TGTGCCCCGTGGAGCTGCAGGGGGCAGACTGAAGCTTTCTTT	CAPWSCRGQTEAFF
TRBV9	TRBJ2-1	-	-	TGTGCCAGCAGCCCTGCCGGGAGCGACTACAATGAGCAGTTCTTC	CASSPAGSDYNEQFF
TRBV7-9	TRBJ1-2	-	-	TGTGCCAGCAGCCCGTTCGGGTCCAGTAAAGGTATCTATGGCTACACCTTC	CASSPFGSSKGIYGYTF
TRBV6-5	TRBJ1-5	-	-	TGTGCCAGCAGTTACTCGAATTCAGGGGGCAATCAGCCCCAGCATTTT	CASSYSNSGGNQPQHF
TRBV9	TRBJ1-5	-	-	TGTGCCAGCAGCGTGGGTAGCAATCAGCCCCAGCATTTT	CASSVGSNQPQHF
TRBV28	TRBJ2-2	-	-	TGTGCCAGCAGTTTATCGTGGGACGGGGAGCTGTTTTTT	CASSLSWDGELFF
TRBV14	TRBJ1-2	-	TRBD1	TGTGCCAGCAGCCAATCTCGACAGGGTGGCTACACCTTC	CASSQSRQGGYTF
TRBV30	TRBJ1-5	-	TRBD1	TGTGCCTGGACAGGGGGCGCTGGACAGCCCCAGCATTTT	CAWTGGAGQPQHF
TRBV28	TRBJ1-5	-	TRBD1	TGTGCCAGCCAGGACAGGGCTCGGCAGCCCCAGCATTTT	CASQDRARQPQHF
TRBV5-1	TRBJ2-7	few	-	TGCGCCAGCAGCTTGAGCGCGGTGCAGGGTCATTACGAGCAGTACTTC	CASSLSAVQGHYEQYF
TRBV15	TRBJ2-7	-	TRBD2	TGTGCCACCAGCAGAGAGACTAGCGGAACCTACGAGCAGTACTTC	CATSRETSGTYEQYF
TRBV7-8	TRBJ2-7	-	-	TGTGCCAGCAGCTCCAACCAGGGGAGCCCCTACGAGCAGTACTTC	CASSSNQGSPYEQYF
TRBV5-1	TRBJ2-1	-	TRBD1	TGCGCCAGCAGCTTAACGACAGGGGCGCGGTACAATGAGCAGTTCTTC	CASSLTTGARYNEQFF
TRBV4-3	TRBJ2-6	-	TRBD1	TGCGCCAGCAGCCAAGTTTCGACAGGGACGGCCTATCCTGGGGCCAACGTCCTGACTTTC	CASSQVSTGTAYPGANVLTF
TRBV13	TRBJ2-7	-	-	TGTGCCAGCAGCTTTACCCCAGACGAGCAGTACTTC	CASSFTPDEQYF
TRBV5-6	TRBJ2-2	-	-	TGTGCCAGCAGCGTAGGGGTGACCGGGGAGCTGTTTTTT	CASSVGVTGELFF
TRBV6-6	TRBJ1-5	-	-	TGTGCCAGCACCGACACACGCAATCAGCCCCAGCATTTT	CASTDTRNQPQHF
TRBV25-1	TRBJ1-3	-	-	TGTGCCAGCAGTGTTCAAGGAAACACCATATATTTT	CASSVQGNTIYF
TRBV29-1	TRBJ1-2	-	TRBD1	TGCAGCGTTGATAAGGGACAGGGGGCGCGGAGCTATGGCTACACCTTC	CSVDKGQGARSYGYTF
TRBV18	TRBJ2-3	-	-	TGTGCCAGCTCACCCCTGGACAGCCCAGATACGCAGTATTTT	CASSPLDSPDTQYF
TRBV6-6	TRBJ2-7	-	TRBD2	TGTGCCAGCAGTCTGACCCTAGCGGGAGGCTACGAGCAGTACTTC	CASSLTLAGGYEQYF
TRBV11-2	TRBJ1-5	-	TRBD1	TGTGCCAGCAGGATAAGACAGGGATCAACCAATCAGCCCCAGCATTTT	CASRIRQGSTNQPQHF
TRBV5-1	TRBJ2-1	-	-	TGCGCCAGCAGCTTGAATGCAGGGCTTGAGGAGCAGTTCTTC	CASSLNAGLEEQFF
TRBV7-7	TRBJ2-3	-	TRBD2	TGTGCCAGCAGCTTAGACGGGGGGGGTGCAGATACGCAGTATTTT	CASSLDGGGADTQYF
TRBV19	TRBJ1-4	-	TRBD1	TGTGCCAGTAGCATTCCCGGGACAGTCGGTGAAAAACTGTTTTTT	CASSIPGTVGEKLFF
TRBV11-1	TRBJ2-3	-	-	TGTGCCAGCAGCCCCAGGGTTTTCACAGATACGCAGTATTTT	CASSPRVFTDTQYF
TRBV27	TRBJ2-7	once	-	TGTGCCAGCAGTTTAACGGGCCCTTCCTACGAGCAGTACTTC	CASSLTGPSYEQYF
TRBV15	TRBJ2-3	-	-	TGTGCCACCAGTGAAGGCCCAAGAAGCACAGATACGCAGTATTTT	CATSEGPRSTDTQYF
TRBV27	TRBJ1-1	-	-	TGTGCCAGCAGTTTATCGAATTGGGGAAACGCTGAAGCTTTCTTT	CASSLSNWGNAEAFF
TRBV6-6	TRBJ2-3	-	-	TGTGCCAGCAGTCTTGAAGCAGATACGCAGTATTTT	CASSLEADTQYF
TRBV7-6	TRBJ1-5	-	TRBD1	TGTGCCAGCAGCCAAGGGGGCGGCAGCAATCAGCCCCAGCATTTT	CASSQGGGSNQPQHF
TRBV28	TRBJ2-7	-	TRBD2	TGTGCCAGCAGTGGGACTAGCGGGAGTTTCTCCCCCTACGAGCAGTACTTC	CASSGTSGSFSPYEQYF
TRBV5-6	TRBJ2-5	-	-	TGTGCCAGCAGCTCGGCTGGGGATTCGGAGACCCAGTACTTC	CASSSAGDSETQYF
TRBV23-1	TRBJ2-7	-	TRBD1	TGCGCCAGCAGTATTCCCGGGACAGGGACCTACGAGCAGTACTTC	CASSIPGTGTYEQYF
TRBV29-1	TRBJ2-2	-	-	TGCAGCGTTGAAGGGACGCCGAACACCGGGGAGCTGTTTTTT	CSVEGTPNTGELFF
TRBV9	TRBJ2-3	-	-	TGTGCCAGCAGCCACAGGGGAGGGAGTCTCACAGATACGCAGTATTTT	CASSHRGGSLTDTQYF
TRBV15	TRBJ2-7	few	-	TGTGCCACCACCGTGAGGGGGGCGGACGAGCAGTACTTC	CATTVRGADEQYF
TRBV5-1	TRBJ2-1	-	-	TGCGCCAGCCTCTTGGGAGGTGGGAGCTCCTACAATGAGCAGTTCTTC	CASLLGGGSSYNEQFF
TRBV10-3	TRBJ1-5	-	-	TGTGCCATCAGTGAGGGGGAGAGCAATCAGCCCCAGCATTTT	CAISEGESNQPQHF
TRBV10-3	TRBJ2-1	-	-	TGTGCCATCAGTGAGGGGGATTTTGAGCAGTTCTTC	CAISEGDFEQFF
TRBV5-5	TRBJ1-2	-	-	TGTGCCAGCACCCCCTGGTCCGATGGAGGAAGTGGCTACACCTTC	CASTPWSDGGSGYTF
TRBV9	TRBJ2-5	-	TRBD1	TGTGCCAGCAGCGCCCGGGACAGACTTCCCCAAGAGACCCAGTACTTC	CASSARDRLPQETQYF
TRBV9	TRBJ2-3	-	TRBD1	TGTGCCAGCACGGCAGGCCGGGACAGGGGGAGAACAGATACGCAGTATTTT	CASTAGRDRGRTDTQYF
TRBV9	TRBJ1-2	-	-	TGTGCCAGCAGCGTAGTAGTAGAGAATGGGAACTATGGCTACACCTTC	CASSVVVENGNYGYTF
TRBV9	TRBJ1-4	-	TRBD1	TGTGCCAGCACCCCGGGACAGGGAGGCTTAGAAAAACTGTTTTTT	CASTPGQGGLEKLFF
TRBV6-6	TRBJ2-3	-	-	TGTGCCAGCAGTTATGGACATTCTAGCACAGATACGCAGTATTTT	CASSYGHSSTDTQYF
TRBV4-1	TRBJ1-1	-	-	TGCGCCAGCAGTCCGAGAGGGCGAGAGGCTTTCTTT	CASSPRGREAFF
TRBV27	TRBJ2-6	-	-	TGTGCCAGCTGGAAACCTGGAGGGAACTCTGGGGCCAACGTCCTGACTTTC	CASWKPGGNSGANVLTF
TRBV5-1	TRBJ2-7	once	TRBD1	TGCGCCAGCAGGGCACAGGACAGGGTACCCTACGAGCAGTACTTC	CASRAQDRVPYEQYF